This is a list of T cell receptor beta chains from one sample in a study of T-cell reconstitution after alpha-beta-depleted transplantation in children. TCRdb re-analysed the PCR reads in MiXCR, keeping a single row per CDR3 protein. The repertoire holds hundreds of thousands of distinct CDR3 sequences, under 9.5% seen once, with less than 8% in the top ten. Sequenced material: PBMCs from the stem cell graft donor, taken from the stem cell graft. Receptors originate from a human donor who donated a stem cell graft to a child with acute lymphoblastic leukemia. CDR3s include the opening cysteine and the closing phenylalanine or tryptophan. The D gene is left open where the match is weak. Not all rows give a size; the values are once, few, many and, for expanded clones, a class.

clone size: many; J gene: TRBJ2-1; V gene: TRBV18; D gene: NA; CDR3 DNA: TGTGCCAGCTCATGGGCTACCCCAAGCTCCTACAATGAGCAGTTCTTC; CDR3 protein: CASSWATPSSYNEQFF
clone size: NA; J gene: TRBJ1-1; V gene: TRBV4-1; D gene: NA; CDR3 DNA: TGCGCCAGCAGCCAGCAAACACGCAGGGACACTGAAGCTTTCTTT; CDR3 protein: CASSQQTRRDTEAFF
clone size: few; J gene: TRBJ1-1; V gene: TRBV19; D gene: TRBD1; CDR3 DNA: TGTGCCAGTAGTAAGCAGGGGGCTTTCACTGAAGCTTTCTTT; CDR3 protein: CASSKQGAFTEAFF
clone size: many; J gene: TRBJ1-1; V gene: TRBV27; D gene: NA; CDR3 DNA: TGTGCCAGCTTTAGGGCCAAGAACACTGAAGCTTTCTTT; CDR3 protein: CASFRAKNTEAFF
clone size: NA; J gene: TRBJ2-7; V gene: TRBV2; D gene: TRBD2; CDR3 DNA: TGTGCGTCAAGCGGGGGGGCGAATGGGGAGCAGTACTTC; CDR3 protein: CASSGGANGEQYF
clone size: NA; J gene: TRBJ2-5; V gene: TRBV7-2; D gene: TRBD2; CDR3 DNA: TGTGCCAGCAGCTCTGGACTAGACGTAGAGACCCAGTACTTC; CDR3 protein: CASSSGLDVETQYF
clone size: NA; J gene: TRBJ2-3; V gene: TRBV7-2; D gene: TRBD2; CDR3 DNA: TGTGCCAGCAGCTTAGAACTAGCGGGGGGGCCTACGCAGTATTTT; CDR3 protein: CASSLELAGGPTQYF
clone size: few; J gene: TRBJ2-5; V gene: TRBV30; D gene: NA; CDR3 DNA: TGTGCCTTCGACGCAGCCAATCAAGAGACCCAGTACTTC; CDR3 protein: CAFDAANQETQYF
clone size: many; J gene: TRBJ2-3; V gene: TRBV10-3; D gene: NA; CDR3 DNA: TGTGCCATCAGTGTGCGGGGTTCGGATACGCAGTATTTT; CDR3 protein: CAISVRGSDTQYF
clone size: NA; J gene: TRBJ2-3; V gene: TRBV27; D gene: TRBD2; CDR3 DNA: TGTGCCAGCAGTTTAAGTCTCGGCGGGGGAGGTACAGATACGCAGTATTTT; CDR3 protein: CASSLSLGGGGTDTQYF
clone size: few; J gene: TRBJ1-5; V gene: TRBV6-2/TRBV6-3; D gene: NA; CDR3 DNA: TGTGCCAGCAGTTCCACCATTTGGCCCCAGCATTTT; CDR3 protein: CASSSTIWPQHF